This T cell receptor beta chain derives from a study of control samples from healthy donors and cancer patients. CDR3 length: 16 amino acids. Germline V lookup: CDR1 MGHDK, CDR2 SYGVNS. Trimming pared 1 base from V and 5 bases from J, leaving 17 bases between. Profiled with immunoSEQ multiplex PCR; TCRdb holds only in-frame clones, not every one. The table shows about 160,000 clones, with over 85% occurring only once. The sequenced sample was blood. The chain uses TRBV25-1 and TRBJ1-2; tentatively, D is TRBD1 (5 bases). The sequence was obtained from a man aged 25-45 years in good health. In DNA, the CDR3 is TGTGCCAGCAGTGAATCAGCAGGGACCCTTCCTTATGGCTACACCTTC. It is translated as CASSESAGTLPYGYTF.